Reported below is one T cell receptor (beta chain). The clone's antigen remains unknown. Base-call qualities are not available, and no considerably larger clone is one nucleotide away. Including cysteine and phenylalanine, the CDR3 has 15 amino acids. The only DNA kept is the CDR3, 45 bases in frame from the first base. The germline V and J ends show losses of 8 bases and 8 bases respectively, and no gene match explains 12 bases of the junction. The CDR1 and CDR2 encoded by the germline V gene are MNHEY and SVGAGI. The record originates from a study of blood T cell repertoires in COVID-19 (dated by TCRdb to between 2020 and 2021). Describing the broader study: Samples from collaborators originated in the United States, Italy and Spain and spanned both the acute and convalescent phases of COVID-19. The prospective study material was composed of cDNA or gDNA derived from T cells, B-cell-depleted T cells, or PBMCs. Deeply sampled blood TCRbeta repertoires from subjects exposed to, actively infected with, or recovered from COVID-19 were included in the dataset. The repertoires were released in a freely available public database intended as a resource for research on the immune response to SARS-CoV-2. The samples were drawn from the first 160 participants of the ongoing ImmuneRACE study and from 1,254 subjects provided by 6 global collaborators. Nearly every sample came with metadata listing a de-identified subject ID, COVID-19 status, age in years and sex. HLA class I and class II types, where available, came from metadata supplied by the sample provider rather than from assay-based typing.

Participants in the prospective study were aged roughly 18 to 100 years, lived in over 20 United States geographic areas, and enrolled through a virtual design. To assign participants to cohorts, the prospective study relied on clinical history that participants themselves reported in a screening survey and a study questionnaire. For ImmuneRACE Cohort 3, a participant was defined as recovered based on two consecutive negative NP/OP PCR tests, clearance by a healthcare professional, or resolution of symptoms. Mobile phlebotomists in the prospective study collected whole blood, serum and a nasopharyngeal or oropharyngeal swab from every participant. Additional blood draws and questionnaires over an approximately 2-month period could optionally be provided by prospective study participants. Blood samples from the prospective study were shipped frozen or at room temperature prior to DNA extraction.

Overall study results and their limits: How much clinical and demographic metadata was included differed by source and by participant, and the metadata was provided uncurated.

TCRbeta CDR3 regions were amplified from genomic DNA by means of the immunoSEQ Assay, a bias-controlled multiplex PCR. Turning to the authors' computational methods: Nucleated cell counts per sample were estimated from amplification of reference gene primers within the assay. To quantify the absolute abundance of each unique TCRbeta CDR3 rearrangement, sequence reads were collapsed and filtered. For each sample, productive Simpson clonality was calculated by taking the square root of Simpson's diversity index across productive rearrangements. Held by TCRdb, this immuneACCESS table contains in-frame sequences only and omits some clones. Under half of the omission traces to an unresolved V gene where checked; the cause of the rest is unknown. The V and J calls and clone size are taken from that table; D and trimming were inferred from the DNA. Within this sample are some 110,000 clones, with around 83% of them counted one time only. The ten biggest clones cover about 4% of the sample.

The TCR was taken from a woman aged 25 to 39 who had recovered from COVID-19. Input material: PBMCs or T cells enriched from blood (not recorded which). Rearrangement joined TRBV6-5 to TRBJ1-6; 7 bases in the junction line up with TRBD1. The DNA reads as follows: TGTGCCAGCCGCAAGGACAGGTCCGGTTATTCACCCCTCCACTTT. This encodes CASRKDRSGYSPLHF.